Listed below are T cell receptor beta chains from one sample, sequenced in a study of graft-versus-host responses after intestinal transplantation. Produced via immunoSEQ multiplex PCR; TCRdb's table is partial and in-frame only. The sample comprises 50,000 to 55,000 clones, around 92% of which are singletons, and 0.5% to 0.7% rests with the top ten. The antigens these receptors bind are not known. The material was unstimulated CD4+ T cells sorted from spleen or lymph node cells, obtained before transplant. These receptors were taken from a human donor who was the organ donor for an intestinal transplant. CDR3s include the opening cysteine and the closing phenylalanine or tryptophan. D genes are given only for firm matches. The listing skips clone size in some rows; elsewhere it reads once, few, many or a size class.

v_call	d_call	j_call	clone_size	cdr3_nt	cdr3_aa
TRBV6-4	NA	TRBJ2-1	NA	TGTGCCAGCAGTGCGGGGGCAGGGGGAAGGGACGAGCAGTTCTTC	CASSAGAGGRDEQFF
TRBV11-3	NA	TRBJ1-4	NA	TGTGCCAGCAGCGGACGCAGGGAAAAGGATAATGAAAAACTGTTTTTT	CASSGRREKDNEKLFF
TRBV14	NA	TRBJ2-7	NA	TGTGCCAGCAGCCTTACCAGGGCCAACGAGCAGTACTTC	CASSLTRANEQYF
TRBV7-3	NA	TRBJ2-1	NA	TGTGCCAGCAGCTTGGTTTCTCTGACTCCTCGCTCCTACAATGAGCAGTTCTTC	CASSLVSLTPRSYNEQFF
TRBV30	NA	TRBJ1-1	once	TGTGCCTGGGGGGGATCAACAGGGTTCGTCACTGAAGCTTTCTTT	CAWGGSTGFVTEAFF
TRBV6-1	NA	TRBJ1-5	NA	TGTGCCAGCAGTGAATCCCCCTATAGCAATCAGCCCCAGCATTTT	CASSESPYSNQPQHF
TRBV7-2	NA	TRBJ2-1	NA	TGTGCCAGCAGCTTAATGAGCTCCTACAATGAGCAGTTCTTC	CASSLMSSYNEQFF
TRBV9	NA	TRBJ2-7	NA	TGTGCCAGCCCTATAGCGGACTACGAGCAGTACTTC	CASPIADYEQYF
TRBV4-1	NA	TRBJ2-1	NA	TGCGCCAGCAGCCAAGGGCTAGCGAATTACAATGAGCAGTTCTTC	CASSQGLANYNEQFF
TRBV28	NA	TRBJ1-1	NA	TGTGCCAGCAGTTTGAACAGGGCAGGGACTGAAGCTTTCTTT	CASSLNRAGTEAFF
TRBV28	NA	TRBJ2-5	NA	TGTGCCAGCCTGACAAGGGGACTCCAAGAGACCCAGTACTTC	CASLTRGLQETQYF
TRBV27	NA	TRBJ2-7	NA	TGTGCCAGCAACGGAGGTCCGAGCTCCTACGAGCAGTACTTC	CASNGGPSSYEQYF
TRBV2	NA	TRBJ1-1	once	TGTGCCAGCAGTGAAGTTGGGACACCGAACACTGAAGCTTTCTTT	CASSEVGTPNTEAFF
TRBV5-5	TRBD2	TRBJ2-1	NA	TGTGCCAGCAGCCGGGGACTAGCGGGCTCCTACAATGAGCAGTTCTTC	CASSRGLAGSYNEQFF
TRBV9	NA	TRBJ2-4	NA	TGTGCCAGCAGCGTAGAGGGGGACACCAAAAACATTCAGTACTTC	CASSVEGDTKNIQYF
TRBV2	NA	TRBJ2-1	NA	TGTGCCAGCAGCCGCGACAGAGGCTCCTACAATGAGCAGTTCTTC	CASSRDRGSYNEQFF
TRBV28	TRBD1	TRBJ1-2	NA	TGTGCCAGCAGTTTTTCAGGGGGCGCGGCTGGCTACACCTTC	CASSFSGGAAGYTF
TRBV4-2	TRBD2	TRBJ2-3	NA	TGTGCCAGCAGCCTTCCCCGCAGCGGGACGGCGACAGATACGCAGTATTTT	CASSLPRSGTATDTQYF
TRBV11-2	NA	TRBJ2-7	NA	TGTGCCAGCAGCTTTGCATCTTATCCGGGGGACCCCTCCTACGAGCAGTACTTC	CASSFASYPGDPSYEQYF
TRBV19	TRBD1	TRBJ2-2	NA	TGTGCCAGTAGTATGACAGGGGCTAACACCGGGGAGCTGTTTTTT	CASSMTGANTGELFF
TRBV5-4	NA	TRBJ1-1	once	TGTGCCAGCAGCCCCAGGCAGGGCCATGCTGAAGCTTTCTTT	CASSPRQGHAEAFF
TRBV10-3	TRBD1	TRBJ2-7	NA	TGTGCCATCGGGCAGGGGCAGGGGGTCTACGAGCAGTACTTC	CAIGQGQGVYEQYF
TRBV19	TRBD1	TRBJ1-2	NA	TGTGCCAGTCTCTCTTGGACAGGGAGCGGCTACACCTTC	CASLSWTGSGYTF
TRBV2	NA	TRBJ2-1	NA	TGTGCCAGCAGTGGAGGGCCTAATAATGAGCAGTTCTTC	CASSGGPNNEQFF